Reported below is one T cell receptor (beta chain). TCRdb's table, derived via immunoSEQ multiplex PCR, lists solely in-frame clones and lacks some. The sample includes about 220,000 clones, around 82% of them seen just once. The data were obtained in a study of blood T cell repertoires in COVID-19. Study information: Sites across the United States, Italy and Spain contributed samples from acute and convalescent COVID-19. The analysed material was cDNA or gDNA that came from T cells, B-cell-depleted T cells, or PBMCs.

There are 14 residues in the CDR3. Germline CDR1 reads MGHDK; CDR2 reads SYGVNS. The ends were cut back, 4 bases at V and 3 bases at J, with 12 bases in the middle. What was sequenced was peripheral blood. This TCR was recovered from a human donor in a cohort sampled during active COVID-19. The V and J genes are TRBV25-1 and TRBJ1-1, with D possibly TRBD1 on 5 matching bases. In nucleotides, the CDR3 is TGTGCCAGCAGTGTCGGAGGGGTTGACACTGAAGCTTTCTTT. Translated: CASSVGGVDTEAFF.